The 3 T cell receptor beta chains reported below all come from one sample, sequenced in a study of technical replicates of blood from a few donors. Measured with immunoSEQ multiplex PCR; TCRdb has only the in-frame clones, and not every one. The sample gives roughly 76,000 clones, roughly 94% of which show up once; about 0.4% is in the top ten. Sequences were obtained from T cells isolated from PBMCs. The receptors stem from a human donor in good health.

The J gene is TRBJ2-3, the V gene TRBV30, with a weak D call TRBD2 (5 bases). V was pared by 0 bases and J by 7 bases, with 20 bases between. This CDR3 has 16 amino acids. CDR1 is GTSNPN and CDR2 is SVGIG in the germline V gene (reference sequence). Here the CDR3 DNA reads TGTGCCTGGAGTGTACTGTCGGGGATTAGGGAGAATACGCAGTATTTT. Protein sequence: CAWSVLSGIRENTQYF.

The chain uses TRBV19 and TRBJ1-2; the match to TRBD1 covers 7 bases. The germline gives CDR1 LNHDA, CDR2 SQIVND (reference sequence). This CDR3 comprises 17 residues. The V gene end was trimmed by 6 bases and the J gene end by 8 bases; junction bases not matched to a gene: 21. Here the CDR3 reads CASSPNRDSKFQWGYTF. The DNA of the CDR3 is TGTGCCAGTAGCCCAAACCGGGACAGCAAGTTTCAATGGGGCTACACCTTC.

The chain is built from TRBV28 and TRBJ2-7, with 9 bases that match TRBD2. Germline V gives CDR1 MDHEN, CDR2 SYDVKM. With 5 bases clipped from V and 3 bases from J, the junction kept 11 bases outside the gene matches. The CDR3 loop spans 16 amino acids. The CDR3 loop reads CASSLGYSGSIYEQYF. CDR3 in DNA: TGTGCCAGCAGTCTAGGGTATAGCGGGAGCATCTACGAGCAGTACTTC.